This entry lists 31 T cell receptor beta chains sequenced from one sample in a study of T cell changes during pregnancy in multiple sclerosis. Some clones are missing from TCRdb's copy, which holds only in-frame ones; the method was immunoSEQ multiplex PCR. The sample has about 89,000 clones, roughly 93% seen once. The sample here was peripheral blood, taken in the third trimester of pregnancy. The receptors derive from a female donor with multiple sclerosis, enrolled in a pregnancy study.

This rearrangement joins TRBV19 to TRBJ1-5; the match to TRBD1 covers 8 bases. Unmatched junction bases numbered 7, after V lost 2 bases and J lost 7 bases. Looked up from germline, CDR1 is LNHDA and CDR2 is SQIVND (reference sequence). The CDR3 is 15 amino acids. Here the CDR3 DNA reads TGTGCCAGTAGTATACCCGACAGGGGTGGACAGCCCCAGCATTTT. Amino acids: CASSIPDRGGQPQHF.

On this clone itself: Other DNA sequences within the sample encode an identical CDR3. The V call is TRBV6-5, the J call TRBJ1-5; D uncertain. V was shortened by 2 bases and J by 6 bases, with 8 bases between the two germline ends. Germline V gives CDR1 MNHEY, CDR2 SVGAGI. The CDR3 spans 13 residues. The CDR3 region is CASSYGSGQPQHF. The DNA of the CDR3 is TGTGCCAGCAGTTACGGTTCCGGTCAGCCCCAGCATTTT.

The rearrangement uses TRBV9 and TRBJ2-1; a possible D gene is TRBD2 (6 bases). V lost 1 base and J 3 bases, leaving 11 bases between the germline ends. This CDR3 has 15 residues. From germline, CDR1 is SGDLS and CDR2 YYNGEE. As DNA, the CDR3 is TGTGCCAGCAGCGTAACTGGCGGGGTCTACAATGAGCAGTTCTTC. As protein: CASSVTGGVYNEQFF.

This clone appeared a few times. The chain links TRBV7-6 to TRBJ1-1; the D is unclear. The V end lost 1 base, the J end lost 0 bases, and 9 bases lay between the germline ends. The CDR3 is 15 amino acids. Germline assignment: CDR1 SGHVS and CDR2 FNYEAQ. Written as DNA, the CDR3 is TGTGCCAGCAGCTTAGGGTCGGGGATGAACACTGAAGCTTTCTTT. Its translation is CASSLGSGMNTEAFF.

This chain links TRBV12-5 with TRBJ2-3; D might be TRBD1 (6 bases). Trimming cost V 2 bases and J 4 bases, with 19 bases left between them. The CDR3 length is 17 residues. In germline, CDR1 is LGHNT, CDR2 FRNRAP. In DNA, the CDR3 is TGTGCTAGTGGTTTGCCGCCCAGGGGATTGAGGGCAGATACGCAGTATTTT. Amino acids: CASGLPPRGLRADTQYF. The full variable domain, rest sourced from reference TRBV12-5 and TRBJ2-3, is DARVTQTPRHKVTEMGQEVTMRCQPILGHNTVFWYRQTMMQGLELLAYFRNRAPLDDSGMPKDRFSAEMPDATLATLKIQPSEPRDSAVYFCASGLPPRGLRADTQYFGPGTRLTVL.

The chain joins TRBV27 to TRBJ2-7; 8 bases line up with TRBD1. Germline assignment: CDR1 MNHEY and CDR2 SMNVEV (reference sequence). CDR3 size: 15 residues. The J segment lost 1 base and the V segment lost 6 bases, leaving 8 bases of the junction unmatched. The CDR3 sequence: CASRKTGTGSYEQYF. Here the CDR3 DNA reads TGTGCCAGCAGAAAGACCGGGACAGGATCCTACGAGCAGTACTTC.

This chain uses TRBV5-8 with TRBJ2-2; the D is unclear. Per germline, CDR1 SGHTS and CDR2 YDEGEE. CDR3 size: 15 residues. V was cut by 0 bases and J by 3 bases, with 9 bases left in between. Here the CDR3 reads CASSLGVDYTGELFF. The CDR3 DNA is TGTGCCAGCAGCTTGGGGGTCGACTACACCGGGGAGCTGTTTTTT.

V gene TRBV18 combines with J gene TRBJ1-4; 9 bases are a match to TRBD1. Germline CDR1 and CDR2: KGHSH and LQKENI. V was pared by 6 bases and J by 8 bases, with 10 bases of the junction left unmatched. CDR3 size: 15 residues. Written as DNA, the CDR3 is TGTGCCAGCTCGGGGCCCGGGACAGGGCCCGAAAAACTGTTTTTT. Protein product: CASSGPGTGPEKLFF.

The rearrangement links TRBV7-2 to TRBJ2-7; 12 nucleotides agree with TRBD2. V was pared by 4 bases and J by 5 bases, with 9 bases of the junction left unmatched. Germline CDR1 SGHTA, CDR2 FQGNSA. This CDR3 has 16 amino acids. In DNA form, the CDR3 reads TGTGCCAGCAGCTGGGTACTAGCGGGAGGCCGTGACGAGCAGTACTTC. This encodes CASSWVLAGGRDEQYF.

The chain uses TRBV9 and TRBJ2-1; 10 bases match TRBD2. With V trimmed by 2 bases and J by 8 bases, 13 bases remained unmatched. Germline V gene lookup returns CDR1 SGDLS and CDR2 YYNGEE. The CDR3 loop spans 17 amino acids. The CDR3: CASSVSQLTSGDYEQFF. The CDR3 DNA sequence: TGTGCCAGCAGCGTTTCCCAACTCACTAGCGGGGATTATGAGCAGTTCTTC.

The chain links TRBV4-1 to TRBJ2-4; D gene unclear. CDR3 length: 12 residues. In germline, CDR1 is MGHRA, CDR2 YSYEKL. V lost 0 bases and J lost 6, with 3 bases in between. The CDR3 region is CASSQDRNIQYF. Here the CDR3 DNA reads TGCGCCAGCAGCCAAGACAGAAACATTCAGTACTTC.

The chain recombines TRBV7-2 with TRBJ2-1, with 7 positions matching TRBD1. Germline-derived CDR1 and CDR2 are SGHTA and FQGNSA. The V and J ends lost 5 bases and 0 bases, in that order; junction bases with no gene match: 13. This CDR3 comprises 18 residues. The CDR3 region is CASSPQTGIRSSYNEQFF. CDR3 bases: TGTGCCAGCAGCCCCCAGACAGGGATCAGGAGCTCCTACAATGAGCAGTTCTTC.

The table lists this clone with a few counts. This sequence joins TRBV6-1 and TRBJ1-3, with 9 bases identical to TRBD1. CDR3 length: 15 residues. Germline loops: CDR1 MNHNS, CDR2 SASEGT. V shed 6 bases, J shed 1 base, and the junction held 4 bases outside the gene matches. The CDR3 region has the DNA TGTGCCAGCAGGGCACAGGGGGCGTCTGGAAACACCATATATTTT. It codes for CASRAQGASGNTIYF.

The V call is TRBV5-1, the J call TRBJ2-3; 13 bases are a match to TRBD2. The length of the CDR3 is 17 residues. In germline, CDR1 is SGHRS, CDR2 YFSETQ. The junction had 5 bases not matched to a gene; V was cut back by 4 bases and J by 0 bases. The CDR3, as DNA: TGCGCCAGCAGCCCGGGGACTAGCGGGACGAGCACAGATACGCAGTATTTT. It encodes CASSPGTSGTSTDTQYF. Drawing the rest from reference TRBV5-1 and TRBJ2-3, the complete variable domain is KAGVTQTPRYLIKTRGQQVTLSCSPISGHRSVSWYQQTPGQGLQFLFEYFSETQRNKGNFPGRFSGRQFSNSRSEMNVSTLELGDSALYLCASSPGTSGTSTDTQYFGPGTRLTVL.

The CDR3 DNA follows: TGTGCCAGCAGTAGTTTCCTTAAGAGGGAAGGGAAGACTAATGAAAAACTGTTTTTT. Protein sequence: CASSSFLKREGKTNEKLFF. J is TRBJ1-4 and V is TRBV21-1. TRBV21-1 is a known pseudogene. This CDR3 is built from 19 residues.

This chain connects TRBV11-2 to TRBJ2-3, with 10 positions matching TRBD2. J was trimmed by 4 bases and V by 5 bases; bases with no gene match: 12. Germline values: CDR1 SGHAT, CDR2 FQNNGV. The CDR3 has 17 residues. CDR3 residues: CASSTSRGLARPDTQYF. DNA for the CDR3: TGTGCCAGCAGCACATCTCGGGGACTAGCGAGACCAGATACGCAGTATTTT.

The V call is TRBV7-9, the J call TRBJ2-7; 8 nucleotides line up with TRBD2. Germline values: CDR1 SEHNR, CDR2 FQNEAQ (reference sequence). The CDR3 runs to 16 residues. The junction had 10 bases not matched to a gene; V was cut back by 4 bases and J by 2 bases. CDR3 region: CASSSPVSGDTYEQYF. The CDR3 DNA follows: TGTGCCAGCAGCTCCCCGGTTAGCGGGGACACCTACGAGCAGTACTTC.

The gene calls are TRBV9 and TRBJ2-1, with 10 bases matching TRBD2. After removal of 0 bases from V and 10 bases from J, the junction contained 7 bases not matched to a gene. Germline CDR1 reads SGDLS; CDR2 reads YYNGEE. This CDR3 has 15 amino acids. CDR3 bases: TGTGCCAGCAGCGTAGCCAGCGGGAGGGCCAACGAGCAGTTCTTC. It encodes CASSVASGRANEQFF. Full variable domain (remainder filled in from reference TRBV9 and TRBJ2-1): DSGVTQTPKHLITATGQRVTLRCSPRSGDLSVYWYQQSLDQGLQFLIQYYNGEERAKGNILERFSAQQFPDLHSELNLSSLELGDSALYFCASSVASGRANEQFFGPGTRLTVL.

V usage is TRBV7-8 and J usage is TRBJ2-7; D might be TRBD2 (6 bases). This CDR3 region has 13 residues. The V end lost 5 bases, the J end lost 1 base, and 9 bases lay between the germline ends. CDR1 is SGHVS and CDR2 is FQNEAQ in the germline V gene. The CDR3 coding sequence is TGTGCCAGCAGCCGGGGGTTATCCTACGAGCAGTACTTC. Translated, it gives CASSRGLSYEQYF.

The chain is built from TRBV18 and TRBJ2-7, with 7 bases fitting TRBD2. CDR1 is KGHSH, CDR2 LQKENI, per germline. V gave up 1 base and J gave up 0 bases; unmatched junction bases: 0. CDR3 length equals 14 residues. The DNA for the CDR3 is TGTGCCAGCTCACCACGGACTAGCTCCTACGAGCAGTACTTC. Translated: CASSPRTSSYEQYF.

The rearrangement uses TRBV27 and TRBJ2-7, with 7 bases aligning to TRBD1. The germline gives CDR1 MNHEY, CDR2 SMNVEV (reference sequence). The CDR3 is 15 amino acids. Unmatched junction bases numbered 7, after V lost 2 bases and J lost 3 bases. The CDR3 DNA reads TGTGCCAGCAGTTTAAATTTGGGACAGAACTACGAGCAGTACTTC. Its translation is CASSLNLGQNYEQYF.

This CDR3 is CSVDGQGAGYGYTF. CDR3 DNA sequence: TGCAGCGTTGATGGACAGGGGGCTGGCTATGGCTACACCTTC. The chain recombines TRBV29-1 with TRBJ1-2; 11 bases align to TRBD1. This CDR3 has 14 amino acids. Germline CDR1 SQVTM, CDR2 ANQGSEA. Unmatched junction bases numbered 4, after V lost 3 bases and J lost 4 bases.

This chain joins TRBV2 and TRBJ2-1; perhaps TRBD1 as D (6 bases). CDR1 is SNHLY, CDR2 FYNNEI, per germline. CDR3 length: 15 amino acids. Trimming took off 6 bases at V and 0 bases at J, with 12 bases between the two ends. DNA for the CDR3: TGTGCCAGCAGCGCGGACAGAGGCTCCTACAATGAGCAGTTCTTC. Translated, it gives CASSADRGSYNEQFF.

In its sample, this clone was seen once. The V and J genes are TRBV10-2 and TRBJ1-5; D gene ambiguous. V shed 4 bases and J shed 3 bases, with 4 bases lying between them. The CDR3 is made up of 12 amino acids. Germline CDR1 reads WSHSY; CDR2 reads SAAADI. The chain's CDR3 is CASSGPNQPQHF. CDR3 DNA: TGCGCCAGCAGTGGGCCCAATCAGCCCCAGCATTTT.

Here the CDR3 DNA reads TGTGCCAGCAGTCCTCGCTGGACAGGTAACAAGCAGTACTTC. Its translation: CASSPRWTGNKQYF. This chain joins TRBV2 and TRBJ2-7; 7 bases are shared with TRBD1. J was trimmed by 8 bases and V by 5 bases; bases with no gene match: 12. The CDR3 is 14 amino acids. CDR1 and CDR2 (germline): SNHLY, FYNNEI. The variable domain in full, completed from reference TRBV2 and TRBJ2-7, reads EPEVTQTPSHQVTQMGQEVILRCVPISNHLYFYWYRQILGQKVEFLVSFYNNEISEKSEIFDDQFSVERPDGSNFTLKIRSTKLEDSAMYFCASSPRWTGNKQYFGPGTRLTVT.

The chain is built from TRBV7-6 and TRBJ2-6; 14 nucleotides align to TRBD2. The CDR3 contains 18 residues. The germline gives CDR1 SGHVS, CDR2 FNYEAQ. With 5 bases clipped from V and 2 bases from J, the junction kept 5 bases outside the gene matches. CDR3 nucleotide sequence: TGTGCCAGCAGCCCCGGGACTAGCGGGAGTGCTGGGGCCAACGTCCTGACTTTC. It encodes CASSPGTSGSAGANVLTF.

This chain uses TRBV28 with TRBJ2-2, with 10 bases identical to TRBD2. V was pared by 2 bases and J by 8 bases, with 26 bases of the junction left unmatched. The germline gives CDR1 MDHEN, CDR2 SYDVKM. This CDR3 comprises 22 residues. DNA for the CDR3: TGTGCCAGCAGTTTACTGCAGGATTGGGCTAGCGGGAGCCCGGGATCATGGGGGGAGCTGTTTTTT. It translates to CASSLLQDWASGSPGSWGELFF. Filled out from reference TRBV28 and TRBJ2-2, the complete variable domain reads DVKVTQSSRYLVKRTGEKVFLECVQDMDHENMFWYRQDPGLGLRLIYFSYDVKMKEKGDIPEGYSVSREKKERFSLILESASTNQTSMYLCASSLLQDWASGSPGSWGELFFGEGSRLTVL.

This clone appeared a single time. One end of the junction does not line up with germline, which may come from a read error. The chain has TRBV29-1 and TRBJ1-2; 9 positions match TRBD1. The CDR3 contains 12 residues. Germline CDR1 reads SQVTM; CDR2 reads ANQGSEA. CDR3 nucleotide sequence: TGCAGCGTTGCGAGGACAGGGGCCCACATCGGCTTC. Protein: CSVARTGAHIGF.

This CDR3 reads CASGRIGNEQFF. For the CDR3, the DNA is TGTGCCAGCGGGAGGATAGGCAATGAGCAGTTCTTC. V gene TRBV28 combines with J gene TRBJ2-1; perhaps TRBD2 as D (6 bases). The CDR3 is 12 residues long. V was trimmed by 8 bases and J by 6 bases, leaving 11 bases between them. Germline V lookup: CDR1 MDHEN, CDR2 SYDVKM.

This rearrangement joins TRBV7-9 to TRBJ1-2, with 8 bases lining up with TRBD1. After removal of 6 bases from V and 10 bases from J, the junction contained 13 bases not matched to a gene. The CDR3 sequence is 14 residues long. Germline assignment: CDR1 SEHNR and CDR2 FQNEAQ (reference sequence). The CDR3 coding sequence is TGTGCCAGCAGACCCTCCCACAGGGGACAGGACTACACCTTC. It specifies CASRPSHRGQDYTF.

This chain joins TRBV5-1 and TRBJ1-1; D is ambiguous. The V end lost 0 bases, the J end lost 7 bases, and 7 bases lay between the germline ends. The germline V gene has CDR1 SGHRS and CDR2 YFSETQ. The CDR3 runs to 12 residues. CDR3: CASSLAGGEAFF. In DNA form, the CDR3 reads TGCGCCAGCAGCTTGGCCGGCGGTGAAGCTTTCTTT. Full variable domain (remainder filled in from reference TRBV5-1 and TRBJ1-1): KAGVTQTPRYLIKTRGQQVTLSCSPISGHRSVSWYQQTPGQGLQFLFEYFSETQRNKGNFPGRFSGRQFSNSRSEMNVSTLELGDSALYLCASSLAGGEAFFGQGTRLTVV.